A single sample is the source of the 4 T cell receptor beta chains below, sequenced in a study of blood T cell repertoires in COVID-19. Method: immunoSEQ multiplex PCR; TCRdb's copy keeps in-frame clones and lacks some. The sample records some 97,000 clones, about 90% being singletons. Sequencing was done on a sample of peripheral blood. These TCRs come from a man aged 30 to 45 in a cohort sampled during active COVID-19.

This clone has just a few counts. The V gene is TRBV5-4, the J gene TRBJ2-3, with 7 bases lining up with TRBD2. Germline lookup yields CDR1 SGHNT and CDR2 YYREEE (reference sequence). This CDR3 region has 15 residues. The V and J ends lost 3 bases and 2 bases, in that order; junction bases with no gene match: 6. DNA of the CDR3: TGTGCCAGCAGCTCCGGACTAGACTTCACAGATACGCAGTATTTT. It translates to CASSSGLDFTDTQYF. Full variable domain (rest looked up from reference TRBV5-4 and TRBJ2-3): ETGVTQSPTHLIKTRGQQVTLRCSSQSGHNTVSWYQQALGQGPQFIFQYYREEENGRGNFPPRFSGLQFPNYSSELNVNALELDDSALYLCASSSGLDFTDTQYFGPGTRLTVL.

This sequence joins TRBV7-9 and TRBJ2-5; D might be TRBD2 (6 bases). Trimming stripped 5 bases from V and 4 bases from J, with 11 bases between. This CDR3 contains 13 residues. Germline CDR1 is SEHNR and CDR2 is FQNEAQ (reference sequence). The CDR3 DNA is TGTGCCAGCAGCGACGGGAGAACAGAGACCCAGTACTTC. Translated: CASSDGRTETQYF.

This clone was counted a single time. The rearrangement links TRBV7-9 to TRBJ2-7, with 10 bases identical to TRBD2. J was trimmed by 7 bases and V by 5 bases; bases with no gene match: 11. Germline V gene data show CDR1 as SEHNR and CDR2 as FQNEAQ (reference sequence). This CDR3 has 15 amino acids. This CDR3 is CASSRHVAGGREQYF. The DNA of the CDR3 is TGTGCCAGCAGCCGCCACGTAGCGGGGGGTAGAGAGCAGTACTTC.

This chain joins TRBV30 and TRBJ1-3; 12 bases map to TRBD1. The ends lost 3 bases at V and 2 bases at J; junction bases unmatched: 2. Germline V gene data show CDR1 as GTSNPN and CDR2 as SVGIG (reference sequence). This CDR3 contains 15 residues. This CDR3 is CAWRGDRGPGNTIYF. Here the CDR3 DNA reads TGTGCCTGGAGAGGGGACAGGGGGCCTGGAAACACCATATATTTT.